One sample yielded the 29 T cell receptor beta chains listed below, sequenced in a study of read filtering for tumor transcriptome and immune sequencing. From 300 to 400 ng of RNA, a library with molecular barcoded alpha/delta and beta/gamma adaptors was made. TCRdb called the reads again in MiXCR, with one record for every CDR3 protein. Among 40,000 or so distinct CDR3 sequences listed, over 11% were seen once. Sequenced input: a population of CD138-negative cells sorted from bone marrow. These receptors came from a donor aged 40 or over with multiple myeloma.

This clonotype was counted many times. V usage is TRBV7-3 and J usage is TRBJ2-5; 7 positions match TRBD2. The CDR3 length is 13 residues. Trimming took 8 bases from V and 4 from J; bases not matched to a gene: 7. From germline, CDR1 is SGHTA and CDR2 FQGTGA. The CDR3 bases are TGTGCCAGCGCCCGGGGGGACCGAGAGACCCAGTACTTC. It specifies CASARGDRETQYF. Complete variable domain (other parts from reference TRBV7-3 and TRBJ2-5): GAGVSQTPSNKVTEKGKYVELRCDPISGHTALYWYRQSLGQGPEFLIYFQGTGAADDSGLPNDRFFAVRPEGSVSTLKIQRTERGDSAVYLCASARGDRETQYFGPGTRLLVL.

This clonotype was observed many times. CDR3 nucleotides: TGTGCCAGCAGGGCCAGGGGGCGTGAGACCGGGGAGCTGTTTTTT. Protein: CASRARGRETGELFF. This chain joins TRBV6-6 and TRBJ2-2, with TRBD1 identical over 8 bases. J lost 5 bases, V lost 6 bases, and 8 bases had no gene match. CDR3 length equals 15 residues. Germline V gene sequence: CDR1 MNHNY, CDR2 SVGAGI (reference sequence).

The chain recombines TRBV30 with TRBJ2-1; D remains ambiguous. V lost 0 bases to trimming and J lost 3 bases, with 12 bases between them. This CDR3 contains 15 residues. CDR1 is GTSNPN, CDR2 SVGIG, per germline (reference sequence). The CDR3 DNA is TGTGCCTGGAGTGTACGATATCCGGGCTACAATGAGCAGTTCTTC. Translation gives CAWSVRYPGYNEQFF. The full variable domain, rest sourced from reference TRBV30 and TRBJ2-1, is SQTIHQWPATLVQPVGSPLSLECTVEGTSNPNLYWYRQAAGRGLQLLFYSVGIGQISSEVPQNLSASRPQDRQFILSSKKLLLSDSGFYLCAWSVRYPGYNEQFFGPGTRLTVL.

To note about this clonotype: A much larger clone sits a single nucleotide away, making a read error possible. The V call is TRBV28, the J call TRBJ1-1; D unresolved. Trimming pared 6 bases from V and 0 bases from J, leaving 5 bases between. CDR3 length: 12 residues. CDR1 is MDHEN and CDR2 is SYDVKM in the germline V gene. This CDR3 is CASRPVNTEAFF. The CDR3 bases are TGTGCCAGCAGGCCTGTGAACACTGAAGCTTTCTTT.

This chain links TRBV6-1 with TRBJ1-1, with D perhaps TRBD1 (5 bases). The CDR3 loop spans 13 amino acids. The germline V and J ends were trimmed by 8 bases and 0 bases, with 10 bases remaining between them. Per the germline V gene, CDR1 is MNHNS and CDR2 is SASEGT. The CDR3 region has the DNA TGTGCCAGCGGGACGTCCGTGAACACTGAAGCTTTCTTT. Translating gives CASGTSVNTEAFF.

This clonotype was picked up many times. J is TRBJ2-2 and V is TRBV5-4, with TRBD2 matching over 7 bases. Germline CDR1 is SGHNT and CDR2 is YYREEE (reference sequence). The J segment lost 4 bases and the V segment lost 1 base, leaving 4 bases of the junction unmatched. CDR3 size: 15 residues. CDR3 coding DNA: TGTGCCAGCAGCTTGACGGGGAGGGGCACCGGGGAGCTGTTTTTT. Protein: CASSLTGRGTGELFF.

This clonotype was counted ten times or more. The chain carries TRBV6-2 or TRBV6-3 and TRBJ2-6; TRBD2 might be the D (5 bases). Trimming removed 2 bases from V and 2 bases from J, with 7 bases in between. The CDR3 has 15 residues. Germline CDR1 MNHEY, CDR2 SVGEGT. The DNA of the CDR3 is TGTGCCAGCAGTTACGGAGGAGCTGGGGCCAACGTCCTGACTTTC. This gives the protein CASSYGGAGANVLTF.

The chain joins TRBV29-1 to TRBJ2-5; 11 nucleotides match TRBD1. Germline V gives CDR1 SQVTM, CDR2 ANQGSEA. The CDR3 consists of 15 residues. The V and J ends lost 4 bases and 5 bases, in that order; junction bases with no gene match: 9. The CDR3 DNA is TGCAGCGTTGGAGGGACAGGGGGATCGTCGGAGACCCAGTACTTC. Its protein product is CSVGGTGGSSETQYF.

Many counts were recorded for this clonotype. CDR3 residues: CASTQTGEMTQYF. Written as DNA, the CDR3 is TGCGCCAGCACCCAAACAGGCGAGATGACGCAGTATTTT. The chain carries TRBV5-1 and TRBJ2-3; weak D call: TRBD1 (5 bases). The CDR3 totals 13 residues. From germline, CDR1 is SGHRS and CDR2 YFSETQ. V was cut by 6 bases and J by 9 bases, with 17 bases left in between.

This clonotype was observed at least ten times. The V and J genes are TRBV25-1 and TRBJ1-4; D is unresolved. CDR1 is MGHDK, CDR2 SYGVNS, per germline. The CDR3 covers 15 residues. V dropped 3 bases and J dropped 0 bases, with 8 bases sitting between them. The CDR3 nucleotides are TGTGCCAGCAGTGATCCCAGGACAACTAATGAAAAACTGTTTTTT. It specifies CASSDPRTTNEKLFF. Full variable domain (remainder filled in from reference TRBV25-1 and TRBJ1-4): EADIYQTPRYLVIGTGKKITLECSQTMGHDKMYWYQQDPGMELHLIHYSYGVNSTEKGDLSSESTVSRIRTEHFPLTLESARPSHTSQYLCASSDPRTTNEKLFFGSGTQLSVL.

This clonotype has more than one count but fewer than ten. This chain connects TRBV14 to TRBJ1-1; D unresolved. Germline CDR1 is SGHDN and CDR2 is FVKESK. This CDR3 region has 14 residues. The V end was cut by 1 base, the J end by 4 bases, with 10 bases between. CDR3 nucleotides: TGTGCCAGCAGCCAAGTAGGATGGAGCACTGAAGCTTTCTTT. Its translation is CASSQVGWSTEAFF.

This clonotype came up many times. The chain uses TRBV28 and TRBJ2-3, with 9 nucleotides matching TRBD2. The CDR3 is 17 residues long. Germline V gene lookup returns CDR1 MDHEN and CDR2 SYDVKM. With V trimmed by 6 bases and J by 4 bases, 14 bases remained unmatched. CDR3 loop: CASRKMSAGGPADTQYF. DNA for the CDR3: TGTGCCAGCAGAAAAATGTCTGCGGGGGGGCCTGCAGATACGCAGTATTTT.

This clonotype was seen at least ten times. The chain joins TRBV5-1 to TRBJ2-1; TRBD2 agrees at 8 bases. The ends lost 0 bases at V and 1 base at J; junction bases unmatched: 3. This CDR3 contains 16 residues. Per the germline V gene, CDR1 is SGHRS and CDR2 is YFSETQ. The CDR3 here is CASSLGASGSYNEQFF. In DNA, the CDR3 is TGCGCCAGCAGCTTGGGGGCTAGCGGGTCCTACAATGAGCAGTTCTTC.

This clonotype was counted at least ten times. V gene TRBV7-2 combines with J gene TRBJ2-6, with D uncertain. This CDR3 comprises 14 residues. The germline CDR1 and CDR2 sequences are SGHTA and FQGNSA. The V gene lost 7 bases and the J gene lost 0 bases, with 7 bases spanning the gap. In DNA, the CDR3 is TGTGCCAGCACCCACGGCTCTGGGGCCAACGTCCTGACTTTC. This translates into CASTHGSGANVLTF.

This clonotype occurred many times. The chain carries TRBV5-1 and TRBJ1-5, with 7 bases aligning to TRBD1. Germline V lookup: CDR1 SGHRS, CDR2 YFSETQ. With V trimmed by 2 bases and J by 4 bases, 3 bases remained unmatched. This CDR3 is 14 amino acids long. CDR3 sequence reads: CASSLQGLNQPQHF. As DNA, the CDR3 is TGCGCCAGCAGCTTACAGGGGTTAAATCAGCCCCAGCATTTT.

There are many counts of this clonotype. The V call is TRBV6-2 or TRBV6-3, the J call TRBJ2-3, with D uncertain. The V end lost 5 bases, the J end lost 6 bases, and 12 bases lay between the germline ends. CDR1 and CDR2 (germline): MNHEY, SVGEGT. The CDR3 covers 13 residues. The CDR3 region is CASSQGHKDTQYF. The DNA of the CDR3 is TGTGCCAGCAGTCAAGGGCACAAGGATACGCAGTATTTT.

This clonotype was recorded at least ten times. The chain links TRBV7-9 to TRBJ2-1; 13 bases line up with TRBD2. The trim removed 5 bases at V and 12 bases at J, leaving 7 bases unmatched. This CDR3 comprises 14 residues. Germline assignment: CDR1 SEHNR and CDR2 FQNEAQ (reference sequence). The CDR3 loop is CASSGLAGDIRQFF. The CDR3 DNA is TGTGCCAGCAGCGGACTAGCGGGGGATATTAGGCAGTTCTTC. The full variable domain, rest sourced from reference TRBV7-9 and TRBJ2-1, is DTGVSQNPRHKITKRGQNVTFRCDPISEHNRLYWYRQTLGQGPEFLTYFQNEAQLEKSRLLSDRFSAERPKGSFSTLEIQRTEQGDSAMYLCASSGLAGDIRQFFGPGTRLTVL.

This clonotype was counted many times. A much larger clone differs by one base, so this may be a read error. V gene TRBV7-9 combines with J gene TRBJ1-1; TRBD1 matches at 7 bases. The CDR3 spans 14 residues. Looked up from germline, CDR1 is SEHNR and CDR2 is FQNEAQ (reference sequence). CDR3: CASSRAGGDTEALF. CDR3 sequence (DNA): TGTGCCAGCAGCCGGGCAGGGGGGGACACTGAAGCTCTCTTT. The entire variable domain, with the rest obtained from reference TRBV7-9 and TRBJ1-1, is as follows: DTGVSQNPRHKITKRGQNVTFRCDPISEHNRLYWYRQTLGQGPEFLTYFQNEAQLEKSRLLSDRFSAERPKGSFSTLEIQRTEQGDSAMYLCASSRAGGDTEALFGQGTRLTVV.

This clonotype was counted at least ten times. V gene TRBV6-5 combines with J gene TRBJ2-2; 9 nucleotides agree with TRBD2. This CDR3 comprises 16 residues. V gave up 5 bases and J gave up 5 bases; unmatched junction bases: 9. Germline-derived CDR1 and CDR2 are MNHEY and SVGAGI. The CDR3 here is CASSGLAGVETGELFF. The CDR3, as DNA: TGTGCCAGCAGTGGTTTAGCGGGAGTGGAGACCGGGGAGCTGTTTTTT.

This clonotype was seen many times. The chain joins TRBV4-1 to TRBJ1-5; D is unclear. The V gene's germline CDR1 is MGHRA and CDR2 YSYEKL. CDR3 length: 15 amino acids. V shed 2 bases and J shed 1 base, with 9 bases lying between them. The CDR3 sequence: CASSQTDRSNQPQHF. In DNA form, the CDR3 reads TGCGCCAGCAGCCAAACGGACCGAAGCAATCAGCCCCAGCATTTT.

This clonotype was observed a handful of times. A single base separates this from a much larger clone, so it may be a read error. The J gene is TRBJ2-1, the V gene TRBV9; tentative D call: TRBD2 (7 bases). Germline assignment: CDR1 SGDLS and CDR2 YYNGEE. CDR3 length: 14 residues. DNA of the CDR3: TGTGCCAGCAGCGTACGGGGGGCTTACAAGGAGCAGTTCTTC. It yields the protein CASSVRGAYKEQFF. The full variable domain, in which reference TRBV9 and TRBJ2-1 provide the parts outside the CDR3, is DSGVTQTPKHLITATGQRVTLRCSPRSGDLSVYWYQQSLDQGLQFLIQYYNGEERAKGNILERFSAQQFPDLHSELNLSSLELGDSALYFCASSVRGAYKEQFFGPGTRLTVL.

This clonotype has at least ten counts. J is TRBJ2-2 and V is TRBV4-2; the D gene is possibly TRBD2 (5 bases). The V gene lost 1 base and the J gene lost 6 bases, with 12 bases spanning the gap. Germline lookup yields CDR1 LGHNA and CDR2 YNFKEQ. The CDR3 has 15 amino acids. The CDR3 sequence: CASSQAGLNSGELFF. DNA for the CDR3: TGTGCCAGCAGCCAAGCGGGATTAAACTCCGGGGAGCTGTTTTTT.

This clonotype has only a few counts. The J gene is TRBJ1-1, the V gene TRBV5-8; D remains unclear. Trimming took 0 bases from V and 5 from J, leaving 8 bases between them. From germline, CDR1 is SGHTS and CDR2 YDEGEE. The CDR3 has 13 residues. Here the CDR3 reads CASSLASVTEAFF. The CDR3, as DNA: TGTGCCAGCAGCTTGGCCTCGGTTACTGAAGCTTTCTTT.

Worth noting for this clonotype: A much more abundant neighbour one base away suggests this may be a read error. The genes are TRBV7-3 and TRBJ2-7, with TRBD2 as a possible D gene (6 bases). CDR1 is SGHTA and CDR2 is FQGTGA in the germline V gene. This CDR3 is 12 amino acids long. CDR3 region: CAGSSPGRRQYF. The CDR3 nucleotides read TGTGCCGGCAGCTCCCCAGGGAGGCGGCAGTACTTC.

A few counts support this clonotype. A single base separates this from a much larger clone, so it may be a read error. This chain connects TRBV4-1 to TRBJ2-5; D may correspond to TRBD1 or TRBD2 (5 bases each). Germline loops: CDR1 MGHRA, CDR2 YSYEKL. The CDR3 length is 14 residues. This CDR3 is CASSQVRDGETQDF. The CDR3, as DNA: TGCGCCAGCAGCCAAGTGAGGGACGGAGAGACCCAGGACTTC.

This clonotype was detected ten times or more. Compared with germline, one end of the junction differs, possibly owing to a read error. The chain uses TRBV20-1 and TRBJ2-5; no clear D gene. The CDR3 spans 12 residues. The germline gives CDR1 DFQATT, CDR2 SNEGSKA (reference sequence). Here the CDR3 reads CSAGDHGETQYF. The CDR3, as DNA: TGCAGTGCTGGAGATCACGGGGAGACCCAGTACTTC.

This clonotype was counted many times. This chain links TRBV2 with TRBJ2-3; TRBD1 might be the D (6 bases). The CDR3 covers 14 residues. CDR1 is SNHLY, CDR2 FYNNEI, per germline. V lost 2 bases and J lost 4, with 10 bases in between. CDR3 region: CASSELGGSDTQYF. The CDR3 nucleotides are TGTGCCAGCAGTGAACTAGGGGGATCAGATACGCAGTATTTT.

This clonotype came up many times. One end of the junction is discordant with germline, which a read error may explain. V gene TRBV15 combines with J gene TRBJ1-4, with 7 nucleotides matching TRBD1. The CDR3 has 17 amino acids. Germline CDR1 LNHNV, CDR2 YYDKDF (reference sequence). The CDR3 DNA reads TGTGCCACCAGCAAGACTCAGGGGACAGCGACTATTGAAAAACTGTTTTTT. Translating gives CATSKTQGTATIEKLFF.

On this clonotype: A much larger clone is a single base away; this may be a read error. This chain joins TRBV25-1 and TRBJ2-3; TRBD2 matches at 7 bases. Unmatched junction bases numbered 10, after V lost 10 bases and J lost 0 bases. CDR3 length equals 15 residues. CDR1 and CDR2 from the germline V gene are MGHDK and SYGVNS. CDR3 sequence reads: CANSASGASTDTQYF. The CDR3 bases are TGTGCCAACAGCGCTAGCGGAGCTAGCACAGATACGCAGTATTTT.